What follows are 30 T cell receptor beta chains derived from one specimen sequenced in a study of blood T cell repertoires in COVID-19. Assay used: immunoSEQ multiplex PCR; TCRdb lists only in-frame clones, some missing. The sample has roughly 160,000 clones; approximately 86% are singletons. The sequencing input was peripheral blood. The receptors originated from a man aged 60 to 75 with acute or convalescent COVID-19.

This chain uses TRBV5-1 with TRBJ1-2; D uncertain. V was clipped by 0 bases and J by 4 bases, with 10 bases between them. Germline CDR1 is SGHRS and CDR2 is YFSETQ. This CDR3 has 14 residues. CDR3 in DNA: TGCGCCAGCAGCTTGGATGCCGGTTCCTATGGCTACACCTTC. Amino acid sequence: CASSLDAGSYGYTF. Full variable domain (missing parts from reference TRBV5-1 and TRBJ1-2): KAGVTQTPRYLIKTRGQQVTLSCSPISGHRSVSWYQQTPGQGLQFLFEYFSETQRNKGNFPGRFSGRQFSNSRSEMNVSTLELGDSALYLCASSLDAGSYGYTFGSGTRLTVV.

The genes are TRBV6-4 and TRBJ2-2; the match to TRBD1 covers 10 bases. V dropped 2 bases and J dropped 6; count of bases not matched to a gene: 0. CDR3 length: 14 amino acids. Looked up from germline, CDR1 is MRHNA and CDR2 is SNTAGT. The CDR3 DNA is TGTGCCAGCAGTGACGGGACAGGGGCCGGGGAGCTGTTTTTT. Translation gives CASSDGTGAGELFF.

V gene TRBV4-1 combines with J gene TRBJ1-2; 7 bases are a match to TRBD1. The CDR3 length is 19 residues. Germline CDR1 reads MGHRA; CDR2 reads YSYEKL. The junction had 15 bases not matched to a gene; V was cut back by 0 bases and J by 2 bases. CDR3 residues: CASSQEGFRQGRVNYGYTF. The CDR3 region has the DNA TGCGCCAGCAGCCAAGAAGGGTTCCGACAGGGCAGGGTGAACTATGGCTACACCTTC.

The chain uses TRBV7-8 and TRBJ1-1; D ambiguous. Germline V CDR1 and CDR2: SGHVS, FQNEAQ. Trimming removed 5 bases from V and 1 base from J, with 11 bases in between. The CDR3 has 14 residues. Here the CDR3 DNA reads TGTGCCAGCAGCCTGAGGTCCCCGAACACTGAAGCTTTCTTT. Translated: CASSLRSPNTEAFF.

The V gene is TRBV30, the J gene TRBJ2-1; 8 bases align to TRBD2. This CDR3 comprises 14 residues. Germline CDR1 is GTSNPN and CDR2 is SVGIG (reference sequence). The trim removed 0 bases at V and 9 bases at J, leaving 7 bases unmatched. The CDR3 nucleotides are TGTGCCTGGAGTGTACTTGGCGCGGGGGGTGAGCAGTTCTTC. Translating it yields CAWSVLGAGGEQFF.

The table lists this clone with a count of one. The CDR3 nucleotides read TGTGCCAGCAGGACTCCCGCCTGGAACACTGAAGCTTTCTTT. Encoded protein: CASRTPAWNTEAFF. The chain joins TRBV28 to TRBJ1-1; D is unresolved. Trimming took off 6 bases at V and 1 base at J, with 12 bases between the two ends. The CDR3 is 14 amino acids. Germline-derived CDR1 and CDR2 are MDHEN and SYDVKM.

This clone was found a few times. This chain links TRBV5-1 with TRBJ1-4; 8 bases agree with TRBD1. The CDR3 contains 15 residues. The V gene end was trimmed by 0 bases and the J gene end by 6 bases; junction bases not matched to a gene: 4. Looked up from germline, CDR1 is SGHRS and CDR2 is YFSETQ. CDR3 loop: CASSLGTGMDEKLFF. The CDR3 nucleotides are TGCGCCAGCAGCTTGGGGACAGGGATGGATGAAAAACTGTTTTTT.

The chain uses TRBV7-3 and TRBJ2-3; D gene uncertain. V lost 5 bases and J 4 bases, leaving 13 bases between the germline ends. The CDR3 contains 14 residues. Germline V gene lookup returns CDR1 SGHTA and CDR2 FQGTGA. In nucleotides, the CDR3 is TGTGCCAGCAGCCCAGACCGGGTCTCAGATACGCAGTATTTT. This sequence encodes CASSPDRVSDTQYF. Combining the CDR3 with reference TRBV7-3 and TRBJ2-3 gives the whole variable domain GAGVSQTPSNKVTEKGKYVELRCDPISGHTALYWYRQSLGQGPEFLIYFQGTGAADDSGLPNDRFFAVRPEGSVSTLKIQRTERGDSAVYLCASSPDRVSDTQYFGPGTRLTVL.

This chain uses TRBV27 with TRBJ1-5; TRBD1 is a possible D gene (6 bases). Germline V gene lookup returns CDR1 MNHEY and CDR2 SMNVEV (reference sequence). The V gene lost 6 bases and the J gene lost 0 bases, with 15 bases spanning the gap. There are 16 residues in the CDR3. This CDR3 is CASSLQGHYSNQPQHF. For the CDR3, the DNA is TGTGCCAGCAGCCTACAGGGTCACTATAGCAATCAGCCCCAGCATTTT.

The genes are TRBV6-1 and TRBJ2-1; 7 bases align to TRBD1. The germline V gene encodes CDR1 MNHNS and CDR2 SASEGT. V lost 3 bases to trimming and J lost 15 bases; unmatched junction nucleotides: 8. The CDR3 sequence is 12 residues long. The CDR3 nucleotides are TGTGCCAGCAGTGAGACAGGGTTGGCGGGGTTCTTC. Its translation is CASSETGLAGFF.

This CDR3 is CASSYSGTGYTDTQYF. CDR3 nucleotides: TGTGCCAGCAGTTACTCCGGGACAGGGTACACAGATACGCAGTATTTT. V is TRBV6-6 and J is TRBJ2-3; 9 bases are a match to TRBD1. Trimming cost V 0 bases and J 2 bases; bases outside gene matches: 3. Germline V lookup: CDR1 MNHNY, CDR2 SVGAGI (reference sequence). The length of the CDR3 is 16 residues.

For this clone: In the same sample, other DNA sequences code for this CDR3. The V and J genes are TRBV29-1 and TRBJ2-7, with 10 nucleotides matching TRBD1. The ends lost 6 bases at V and 0 bases at J; junction bases unmatched: 5. The germline V gene has CDR1 SQVTM and CDR2 ANQGSEA. The CDR3 is 14 residues long. The CDR3 protein is CSVAGTGVSYEQYF. The CDR3 DNA reads as TGCAGCGTGGCCGGGACAGGGGTCTCCTACGAGCAGTACTTC.

The gene calls are TRBV29-1 and TRBJ1-1; 7 nucleotides match TRBD1. Trimming removed 2 bases from V and 2 bases from J; junction bases left unmatched: 2. The CDR3 spans 13 residues. Looked up from germline, CDR1 is SQVTM and CDR2 is ANQGSEA. The CDR3 region has the DNA TGCAGCGTTGAAAGGGGGCGAAACACTGAAGCTTTCTTT. Protein: CSVERGRNTEAFF.

V is TRBV3-1 (or the pseudogene TRBV3-2) and J is TRBJ2-5; D gene ambiguous. CDR1 LGHDT and CDR2 YNNKEL come from the germline V gene (reference sequence). V lost 3 bases and J lost 0, with 11 bases in between. This CDR3 region has 15 residues. The CDR3 loop reads CASSHAIRYQETQYF. DNA of the CDR3: TGTGCCAGCAGCCATGCCATTCGGTACCAAGAGACCCAGTACTTC.

The chain recombines TRBV28 with TRBJ1-3, with D unresolved. Looked up from germline, CDR1 is MDHEN and CDR2 is SYDVKM. The V gene lost 6 bases and the J gene lost 0 bases, with 9 bases spanning the gap. This CDR3 has 14 residues. The CDR3 DNA reads TGTGCCAGCAGCTGGCACTACTCTGGAAACACCATATATTTT. Translating it yields CASSWHYSGNTIYF.

In nucleotides, the CDR3 is TGTGCCATCACCGAGGGCTGGGGGCGTGGGTATGGCTACACCTTC. It encodes CAITEGWGRGYGYTF. This sequence joins TRBV10-3 and TRBJ1-2, with D tentatively TRBD1 (6 bases). Germline loops: CDR1 ENHRY, CDR2 SYGVKD. Trimming cost V 7 bases and J 5 bases, with 20 bases left between them. This CDR3 contains 15 residues.

This rearrangement joins TRBV6-5 to TRBJ1-5; D possibly corresponds to TRBD1 (6 bases). The germline CDR1 and CDR2 sequences are MNHEY and SVGAGI. The CDR3 sequence is 14 residues long. V was shortened by 9 bases and J by 1 base, with 13 bases between the two germline ends. The CDR3, as DNA: TGTGCCAGTGTAAGGGGGGGGAGCAATCAGCCCCAGCATTTT. Translated: CASVRGGSNQPQHF.

This clone has more than one count but fewer than ten. The chain employs TRBV5-1 and TRBJ2-2; TRBD1 matches 11 bases. Germline V lookup: CDR1 SGHRS, CDR2 YFSETQ. The V gene end was trimmed by 4 bases and the J gene end by 3 bases; junction bases not matched to a gene: 2. This CDR3 contains 15 residues. CDR3 sequence (DNA): TGCGCCAGCAGCCTGGGACAGGGGGACACCGGGGAGCTGTTTTTT. It is translated as CASSLGQGDTGELFF.

This CDR3 is CASSTLGESTDTQYF. DNA for the CDR3: TGTGCCAGCTCGACACTCGGGGAATCCACAGATACGCAGTATTTT. The chain couples TRBV18 to TRBJ2-3; D perhaps matches TRBD2 (5 bases). Germline V gene sequence: CDR1 KGHSH, CDR2 LQKENI. V was trimmed by 6 bases and J by 2 bases, leaving 15 bases between them. This CDR3 contains 15 residues.

V and J are TRBV28 and TRBJ1-1; the D is unclear. Per the germline V gene, CDR1 is MDHEN and CDR2 is SYDVKM. The CDR3 consists of 12 residues. The V end lost 6 bases, the J end lost 3 bases, and 8 bases lay between the germline ends. The CDR3, as DNA: TGTGCCAGCAGACGAGACTACACTGAAGCTTTCTTT. It translates to CASRRDYTEAFF.

The chain uses TRBV5-5 and TRBJ2-1; a possible D gene is TRBD2 (5 bases). Germline assignment: CDR1 SGHKS and CDR2 YYEKEE (reference sequence). V was trimmed by 3 bases and J by 8 bases, leaving 12 bases between them. The CDR3 is 13 residues long. CDR3 in DNA: TGTGCCAGCAGCTGGAGGTTGTCCGATGAGCAGTTCTTC. Translation: CASSWRLSDEQFF.

The rearrangement links TRBV28 to TRBJ1-5, with D possibly TRBD1 on 5 matching bases. This CDR3 is 16 amino acids long. Between the trimmed V and J ends, which lost 6 bases and 2 bases, there was a span of 17 bases. Germline values: CDR1 MDHEN, CDR2 SYDVKM. This CDR3 reads CASRGPSGGGNQPQHF. The CDR3 nucleotides are TGTGCCAGCAGGGGGCCCTCCGGGGGGGGCAATCAGCCCCAGCATTTT. Full variable domain (remainder filled in from reference TRBV28 and TRBJ1-5): DVKVTQSSRYLVKRTGEKVFLECVQDMDHENMFWYRQDPGLGLRLIYFSYDVKMKEKGDIPEGYSVSREKKERFSLILESASTNQTSMYLCASRGPSGGGNQPQHFGDGTRLSIL.

The chain couples TRBV30 to TRBJ2-7; TRBD1 agrees at 11 bases. J lost 5 bases, V lost 3 bases, and 0 bases had no gene match. The CDR3 loop spans 12 amino acids. Germline V lookup: CDR1 GTSNPN, CDR2 SVGIG (reference sequence). The CDR3 DNA reads TGTGCCTGGAGGGACAGGGGGCACGAGCAGTACTTC. Translating it yields CAWRDRGHEQYF.

This clone was detected only once. V and J are TRBV7-3 and TRBJ1-2, with 8 bases matching TRBD1. V was pared by 0 bases and J by 0 bases, with 9 bases of the junction left unmatched. The V gene's germline CDR1 is SGHTA and CDR2 FQGTGA. The CDR3 is 18 amino acids. The CDR3 region has the DNA TGTGCCAGCAGCTTAACGGCGGGGACAGGAGCATCTAACTATGGCTACACCTTC. Residues: CASSLTAGTGASNYGYTF.

The chain carries TRBV5-4 and TRBJ2-7; no reliable D call. The CDR3 is 14 residues long. Germline CDR1 SGHNT, CDR2 YYREEE (reference sequence). V was trimmed by 1 base and J by 4 bases, leaving 12 bases between them. The DNA of the CDR3 is TGTGCCAGCAGCTTGAACGCGCGAAATTACGAGCAGTACTTC. It translates to CASSLNARNYEQYF. The full variable domain, with the rest looked up from reference TRBV5-4 and TRBJ2-7, is ETGVTQSPTHLIKTRGQQVTLRCSSQSGHNTVSWYQQALGQGPQFIFQYYREEENGRGNFPPRFSGLQFPNYSSELNVNALELDDSALYLCASSLNARNYEQYFGPGTRLTVT.

CDR3 in amino acids: CASTIAGSSYNEQFF. The CDR3 nucleotides read TGTGCCAGCACTATAGCGGGGAGCTCCTACAATGAGCAGTTCTTC. The chain links TRBV11-2 to TRBJ2-1; 8 nucleotides match TRBD2. Trimming removed 7 bases from V and 0 bases from J; junction bases left unmatched: 5. The germline CDR1 and CDR2 sequences are SGHAT and FQNNGV. The CDR3 is made up of 15 amino acids.

This sequence joins TRBV24-1 and TRBJ2-1, with D possibly TRBD2 on 5 matching bases. Trimming removed 4 bases at V and 5 bases at J, with 14 bases between. The CDR3 consists of 15 residues. Germline assignment: CDR1 KGHDR and CDR2 SFDVKD. The DNA of the CDR3 is TGTGCCACCAGTGACCCCTCAGCGGCCCACAATGAGCAGTTCTTC. Protein: CATSDPSAAHNEQFF.

In its sample, this clone is medium-sized (0.01 to 0.1%). The chain is built from TRBV6-1 and TRBJ2-5; 8 bases match TRBD2. The V segment lost 2 bases and the J segment 1 base; nucleotides outside the gene matches: 6. CDR1 MNHNS and CDR2 SASEGT come from the germline V gene. CDR3 size: 16 residues. This chain's CDR3 is CASSEMAGGPQETQYF. The CDR3 bases are TGTGCCAGCAGTGAAATGGCGGGAGGCCCCCAAGAGACCCAGTACTTC.

This rearrangement joins TRBV10-2 to TRBJ1-1; D unclear. Germline V gene sequence: CDR1 WSHSY, CDR2 SAAADI. The CDR3 loop spans 14 amino acids. The V end was cut by 2 bases, the J end by 3 bases, with 10 bases between. CDR3 sequence (DNA): TGCGCCAGCAGTGAGGGTTCGGGGTACACTGAAGCTTTCTTT. Amino acid sequence: CASSEGSGYTEAFF.

V gene TRBV18 combines with J gene TRBJ1-5; the match to TRBD1 covers 7 bases. The trim removed 1 base at V and 7 bases at J, leaving 7 bases unmatched. The germline CDR1 and CDR2 sequences are KGHSH and LQKENI. The CDR3 runs to 15 residues. CDR3 protein: CASSPLQGSEQPQHF. The CDR3 DNA is TGTGCCAGCTCACCACTACAGGGGAGCGAGCAGCCCCAGCATTTT.